This T cell receptor (beta chain) was profiled in a study of T-cell reconstitution after alpha-beta-depleted transplantation in children. Per germline, CDR1 MNHNY and CDR2 SVGAGI (reference sequence). The CDR3 totals 13 residues. V lost 6 bases and J lost 0, with 6 bases in between. Unique molecular identifiers were incorporated during preparation of the TCRbeta library. TCRdb re-called the PCR reads through MiXCR, storing one row per CDR3 protein. The sample includes fewer than 550,000 distinct CDR3 sequences, over 10% of them seen just once. The clonotype comes from a female patient aged 2 to 10 who had a stem cell transplant for aplastic anemia, so the T cells may come from the graft donor. The sample here was PBMCs, mostly from graft donor cells, taken 180 days after TCRalphabeta/CD19-depleted stem cell transplant. The chain employs TRBV6-6 and TRBJ2-4; D gene unclear. The CDR3 DNA follows: TGTGCCAGCAGGACTCCAGCCAAAAACATTCAGTACTTC. The encoded protein is CASRTPAKNIQYF.